This TCR beta chain stems from a study of neurological immune-mediated disorders. The CDR3 sequence is 15 residues long. The V end was cut by 9 bases, the J end by 2 bases, with 20 bases between. The sample holds many counts of this clonotype. TCRdb re-called the 5' RACE reads with MiXCR, one entry per CDR3 protein. The repertoire consists of approximately 48,000 distinct CDR3 sequences, with 10% to 15% occurring once and the leading ten covering roughly 10%. Specified time point: longitudinal time-point 3. The TCR comes from a male donor with HTLV-1-associated myelopathy (HAM/TSP). The rearrangement uses TRBV12-3 or TRBV12-4 and TRBJ2-7, with D perhaps TRBD2 (5 bases). The sequencing sample was made of PBMCs. The DNA of the CDR3 is TGTGCCAGTCCTACCCCTCGGGGTCCTCCCTACGAGCAGTACTTC. Its protein product is CASPTPRGPPYEQYF.